The source of this T cell receptor beta chain is a study of T cell responses to AZD1222 COVID-19 vaccine. Overall study: Second-dose schedules of about 4 or about 12 weeks were combined.

Repertoires were generated with immunoSEQ multiplex PCR, while TCRdb's copy carries only in-frame clones and drops some. This sample yields approximately 79,000 clones, of which 80% to 90% are seen a single time; around 17% belongs to the top ten. Germline V gene data show CDR1 as SGHDT and CDR2 as YYEEEE. The CDR3 runs to 13 residues. Trimming stripped 4 bases from V and 8 bases from J, with 12 bases between. Note on this clone: Antigen specificity is unknown.

Study-level findings and limits: Targeting of unmutated variant regions was reportedly seen in nearly half of spike-specific TCRs. At study baseline, merely a handful of AZD1222 recipients were seropositive. Samples come after the peak T cell response, not at day 14.

This TCR derives from an adult in good health. The V call is TRBV5-6, the J call TRBJ1-4; D might be TRBD1 (6 bases). Source: peripheral blood, taken on day 0 of AZD1222 vaccination. The CDR3 is CASSEGTSEKLFF. CDR3 DNA sequence: TGTGCCAGCAGCGAGGGGACATCCGAAAAACTGTTTTTT.